This is a list of T cell receptor beta chains from one sample in a study of regulatory T cells. Produced via immunoSEQ multiplex PCR; TCRdb's table is partial and in-frame only. The sample consists of 15,000 to 20,000 clones, around 90% of them appearing once. Sequences were obtained from CD8+ T cells sorted from blood. The receptors originated from a person aged 18-29 years with CD3G deficiency. CDR3s include the opening cysteine and the closing phenylalanine or tryptophan. Fields, in order: CDR3 length, clone size, V gene, D gene, J gene, CDR3 protein, CDR3 DNA. A D gene is named only where the DNA matches it firmly. Size is omitted from some rows. Given values are once, few, many or a class for expanded clones.

>14|.|TRBV30|.|TRBJ1-1
CAWSPNREVTEAFF
TGTGCCTGGAGTCCCAACCGAGAAGTCACTGAAGCTTTCTTT
>17|.|TRBV7-9|TRBD1|TRBJ2-2
CASSLWDRPPNTGELFF
TGTGCCAGCAGCCTCTGGGACAGGCCCCCGAACACCGGGGAGCTGTTTTTT
>12|.|TRBV28|.|TRBJ1-1
CATSPLNTEAFF
TGTGCCACCAGTCCGCTGAACACTGAAGCTTTCTTT
>16|.|TRBV6-1|.|TRBJ1-5
CASSELVAGGNQPQHF
TGTGCCAGCAGTGAACTAGTGGCAGGGGGCAATCAGCCCCAGCATTTT
>17|once|TRBV5-1|.|TRBJ1-2
CASSFLQGQQFSPGYTF
TGCGCCAGCAGCTTCCTACAGGGCCAGCAGTTTTCCCCTGGCTACACCTTC
>15|.|TRBV6-1|.|TRBJ1-6
CASSEYRGYNSPLHF
TGTGCCAGCAGTGAATATAGAGGTTATAATTCACCCCTCCACTTT
>13|.|TRBV6-1|.|TRBJ2-7
CASSEGEFHEQYF
TGTGCCAGCAGTGAGGGGGAGTTTCACGAGCAGTACTTC
>15|.|TRBV5-4|TRBD1|TRBJ2-3
CASSSGQGYRDTQYF
TGTGCCAGCAGCTCAGGACAGGGGTATAGAGATACGCAGTATTTT
>15|.|TRBV2|.|TRBJ2-1
CASSEPGDSYNEQFF
TGTGCCAGCAGTGAACCAGGGGACTCCTACAATGAGCAGTTCTTC
>15|.|TRBV2|TRBD1|TRBJ1-4
CASLNRDSTFEKLFF
TGTGCCAGCCTAAATCGGGACAGCACCTTCGAAAAACTGTTTTTT
>9|.|TRBV6-1|.|TRBJ2-7
CASSYEQYF
TGTGCCAGCAGCTACGAGCAGTACTTC
>14|few|TRBV7-8|.|TRBJ2-3
CASSFGDSTDTQYF
TGTGCCAGCAGCTTTGGGGACAGCACAGATACGCAGTATTTT
>16|.|TRBV4-3|TRBD2|TRBJ2-7
CASSQGPPGGPYEQYF
TGCGCCAGCAGCCAAGGACCGCCGGGGGGGCCCTACGAGCAGTACTTC
>15|.|TRBV11-2|.|TRBJ1-1
CASSSKRGTNTEAFF
TGTGCCAGCAGCTCGAAGCGGGGGACGAACACTGAAGCTTTCTTT
>15|.|TRBV9|.|TRBJ2-2
CASSSEQDSTGELFF
TGTGCCAGCAGCTCGGAACAGGACTCCACCGGGGAGCTGTTTTTT
>14|.|TRBV12-5|TRBD2|TRBJ2-3
CASGLAGYTDTQYF
TGTGCTAGTGGTTTAGCGGGGTACACAGATACGCAGTATTTT
>11|.|TRBV29-1|.|TRBJ2-2
CSVENTGELFF
TGCAGCGTTGAGAACACCGGGGAGCTGTTTTTT
>17|.|TRBV5-1|TRBD1|TRBJ1-1
CASSLAGTASMNTEAFF
TGCGCCAGCAGCTTAGCCGGGACAGCTTCCATGAACACTGAAGCTTTCTTT
>16|.|TRBV4-1|.|TRBJ2-7
CASSQNVDSWAASKYF
TGCGCCAGCAGCCAGAACGTGGACAGTTGGGCCGCGAGCAAGTACTTC
>14|.|TRBV6-1|.|TRBJ1-5
CASSGLGGNQPQHF
TGTGCCAGCAGTGGATTGGGGGGAAATCAGCCCCAGCATTTT
>16|.|TRBV4-1|.|TRBJ1-1
CASSQVGGSLNTEAFF
TGCGCCAGCAGCCAAGTGGGGGGGAGCCTGAACACTGAAGCTTTCTTT
>15|.|TRBV7-2|.|TRBJ1-4
CASSLAGPSLGKLFF
TGTGCCAGCAGCCTGGCCGGGCCAAGCCTGGGAAAACTGTTTTTT
>16|.|TRBV6-5|.|TRBJ1-6
CASSYLPPSPHSPLHF
TGTGCCAGCAGTTATCTACCGCCGAGTCCCCATTCACCCCTCCACTTT
>15|.|TRBV9|TRBD1|TRBJ1-5
CASSAGGGLGQPQHF
TGTGCCAGCAGCGCAGGGGGTGGATTGGGGCAGCCCCAGCATTTT
>14|few|TRBV10-2|TRBD1|TRBJ2-7
CASSEKGASYEQYF
TGCGCCAGCAGTGAGAAGGGGGCCTCCTACGAGCAGTACTTC
>13|.|TRBV9|TRBD1|TRBJ1-1
CASSADRGTEAFF
TGTGCCAGCAGCGCCGACAGGGGCACTGAAGCTTTCTTT
>15|.|TRBV18|.|TRBJ1-1
CASSLFPGTWTEAFF
TGTGCCAGCTCCCTTTTCCCCGGGACATGGACTGAAGCTTTCTTT
>15|once|TRBV9|.|TRBJ2-1
CASCPSGSGYNEQFF
TGTGCCAGCTGTCCGTCGGGTTCCGGTTACAATGAGCAGTTCTTC
>13|.|TRBV5-6|.|TRBJ2-3
CASSQGSTDTQYF
TGTGCCAGCAGTCAGGGATCCACAGATACGCAGTATTTT
>21|.|TRBV5-1|TRBD1|TRBJ2-6
CASSFGTGALKLLSGANVLTF
TGCGCCAGCAGCTTCGGGACAGGGGCTCTTAAACTCCTTTCTGGGGCCAACGTCCTGACTTTC
>14|few|TRBV28|TRBD2|TRBJ2-7
CASRPGREASEQYF
TGTGCCAGCCGCCCGGGGCGGGAGGCCTCCGAGCAGTACTTC
>13|few|TRBV4-1|.|TRBJ1-2
CASSQDLAEGYTF
TGCGCCAGCAGCCAAGATCTGGCAGAGGGCTACACCTTC
>12|.|TRBV4-1|.|TRBJ1-4
CASSQDNEKLFF
TGCGCCAGCAGCCAAGATAATGAAAAACTGTTTTTT
>14|.|TRBV7-6|.|TRBJ1-5
CASSLTYSDKPQHF
TGTGCCAGCAGCTTAACGTACAGCGACAAGCCCCAGCATTTT
>13|.|TRBV27|.|TRBJ2-1
CASSFDRLNEQFF
TGTGCCAGCAGTTTTGACAGGCTCAATGAGCAGTTCTTC
>15|.|TRBV5-1|.|TRBJ2-7
CATSVGAGALSEQYF
TGCGCCACCAGTGTCGGGGCGGGGGCCCTAAGCGAGCAGTACTTC
>11|.|TRBV11-2|.|TRBJ1-2
CASSLEVPPTF
TGTGCCAGCAGCTTAGAAGTGCCCCCCACCTTC
>15|.|TRBV28|.|TRBJ2-1
CASSLRGADYNEQFF
TGTGCCAGCAGTTTAAGGGGAGCGGACTACAATGAGCAGTTCTTC
>13|.|TRBV15|.|TRBJ1-1
CATSMEGSTEAFF
TGTGCCACCAGCATGGAAGGGAGTACTGAAGCTTTCTTT
>14|medium-sized|TRBV6-1|.|TRBJ2-7
CASSEIAGAREQYF
TGTGCCAGCAGTGAAATAGCAGGGGCGCGGGAGCAGTACTTC
>12|.|TRBV28|.|TRBJ2-3
CASSFRGDRQYF
TGTGCCAGCAGTTTTCGGGGTGATAGGCAGTATTTT
>13|.|TRBV5-6|.|TRBJ2-7
CASSLGGYYEQYF
TGTGCCAGCAGCTTGGGGGGGTACTACGAGCAGTACTTC
>15|.|TRBV6-5|.|TRBJ2-1
CASSPDNSQGDEQFF
TGTGCCAGCAGTCCCGACAACTCACAGGGCGATGAGCAGTTCTTC
>14|.|TRBV13|.|TRBJ2-7
CASSPQGHSYEQYF
TGTGCCAGCAGCCCACAGGGCCACTCCTACGAGCAGTACTTC
>15|.|TRBV15|.|TRBJ2-7
CATSSSAGVGHEQYF
TGTGCCACCAGCAGCTCGGCCGGGGTGGGCCACGAGCAGTACTTC
>15|.|TRBV7-9|.|TRBJ1-4
CASSSGSHPNEKLFF
TGTGCCAGCAGCTCCGGTAGCCACCCTAATGAAAAACTGTTTTTT
>12|.|TRBV29-1|.|TRBJ1-2
CSVEGGTYGYTF
TGCAGCGTTGAAGGGGGTACCTATGGCTACACCTTC
>13|once|TRBV28|.|TRBJ2-3
CASSSPQGIGQYF
TGTGCCAGCAGTTCGCCCCAGGGTATCGGGCAGTATTTT
>11|.|TRBV2|.|TRBJ2-1
CASRTGNEQFF
TGTGCCAGCCGAACGGGAAATGAGCAGTTCTTC
>16|.|TRBV6-1|.|TRBJ1-4
CASSEAIQATNEKLFF
TGTGCCAGCAGTGAAGCGATCCAGGCAACTAATGAAAAACTGTTTTTT
>15|few|TRBV19|.|TRBJ1-1
CASSRAHGGHTEAFF
TGTGCCAGTAGTAGAGCCCACGGGGGGCACACTGAAGCTTTCTTT
>11|.|TRBV4-1|.|TRBJ2-1
CASSQGGEQFF
TGCGCCAGCAGCCAAGGGGGTGAGCAGTTCTTC
>16|.|TRBV7-3|.|TRBJ2-5
CASSPPGPPVEETQYF
TGTGCCAGCAGCCCCCCCGGGCCCCCGGTCGAAGAGACCCAGTACTTC
>15|.|TRBV4-1|TRBD1|TRBJ1-4
CASKPLGTGNEKLFF
TGCGCCAGCAAGCCCTTGGGGACAGGGAATGAAAAACTGTTTTTT
>13|.|TRBV6-1|.|TRBJ2-1
CATRTGDYNEQFF
TGTGCCACCAGGACGGGGGATTACAATGAGCAGTTCTTC